Following are 14 T cell receptor beta chains from one sample sequenced in a study of memory CD4+ T cells and cytomegalovirus serostatus. The sort gate was single viable CD3+CD4+CD8-CD45RO+ cells for memory CD4+ T cells. The method was immunoSEQ multiplex PCR; TCRdb's version includes in-frame clones alone and lacks a portion of them. The sample shows about 59,000 clones, about three quarters of them seen only once. Sequenced input: memory CD4+ T cells from blood. The receptors derive from an adult in good health and CMV-seronegative.

The V call is TRBV10-1, the J call TRBJ1-5; maybe TRBD1 (6 bases). V lost 9 bases, J lost 3 bases, and 18 bases lay in between. Germline V CDR1 and CDR2: WNHNN, SYGVQD (reference sequence). The CDR3 runs to 15 residues. The CDR3 DNA is TGCGCCAGAGGGGGGGGGCCGGTTCCCAATCAGCCCCAGCATTTT. This encodes CARGGGPVPNQPQHF.

V gene TRBV19 combines with J gene TRBJ2-3; TRBD2 matches 8 bases. This CDR3 contains 17 residues. Germline trimming cut 3 bases from V and 2 bases from J; bases unmatched to any gene: 10. CDR1 and CDR2 from the germline V gene are LNHDA and SQIVND (reference sequence). For the CDR3, the DNA is TGTGCCAGTAGTATCAGGCCCAGCGGGGGATTCACAGATACGCAGTATTTT. It is translated as CASSIRPSGGFTDTQYF.

This clone was seen a handful of times. DNA of the CDR3: TGTGCCAGCAGCCCCTCTGACTGGACAGATCTGAACACCGGGGAGCTGTTTTTT. It codes for CASSPSDWTDLNTGELFF. The chain joins TRBV14 to TRBJ2-2, with D maybe TRBD1 (6 bases). V was clipped by 4 bases and J by 1 base, with 19 bases between them. This CDR3 comprises 18 residues. Germline V CDR1 and CDR2: SGHDN, FVKESK.

The rearrangement joins TRBV5-6 to TRBJ1-6; no definite D call. Germline V gene sequence: CDR1 SGHDT, CDR2 YYEEEE. V was clipped by 0 bases and J by 0 bases, with 7 bases between them. The CDR3 totals 16 residues. In DNA, the CDR3 is TGTGCCAGCAGCTTGGGTGGGAGCTCCTATAATTCACCCCTCCACTTT. Translation gives CASSLGGSSYNSPLHF.

This rearrangement joins TRBV7-2 to TRBJ1-5, with 7 bases lining up with TRBD1. This CDR3 spans 14 amino acids. The J segment lost 4 bases and the V segment lost 2 bases, leaving 2 bases of the junction unmatched. Germline assignment: CDR1 SGHTA and CDR2 FQGNSA. The CDR3 loop reads CASSLRQGNQPQHF. CDR3 sequence (DNA): TGTGCCAGCAGCTTACGACAGGGAAATCAGCCCCAGCATTTT.

The gene calls are TRBV4-1 and TRBJ1-2, with a possible D match to TRBD1 (5 bases). The CDR3 contains 16 residues. V was trimmed by 0 bases and J by 4 bases, leaving 15 bases between them. Germline assignment: CDR1 MGHRA and CDR2 YSYEKL. CDR3 protein: CASSQDIVVRGYGYTF. CDR3 DNA: TGCGCCAGCAGCCAAGATATAGTTGTGAGGGGCTATGGCTACACCTTC.

This clone was observed once. The chain is built from TRBV19 and TRBJ2-3; 15 bases are shared with TRBD2. The V gene's germline CDR1 is LNHDA and CDR2 SQIVND (reference sequence). The CDR3 runs to 19 residues. The J segment lost 3 bases and the V segment lost 5 bases, leaving 12 bases of the junction unmatched. The CDR3 region has the DNA TGTGCCAGTAGTTCCCGACTCCGGACTAGCGGGAGGGCGACAGATACGCAGTATTTT. Protein: CASSSRLRTSGRATDTQYF.

This sequence joins TRBV14 and TRBJ2-1, with D unresolved. Trimming stripped 0 bases from V and 5 bases from J, with 11 bases between. Per the germline V gene, CDR1 is SGHDN and CDR2 is FVKESK. This CDR3 is built from 15 residues. The CDR3 reads CASSQDQVRHNEQFF. DNA of the CDR3: TGTGCCAGCAGCCAAGATCAGGTCAGACACAATGAGCAGTTCTTC.

This chain uses TRBV19 with TRBJ2-1, with D uncertain. This CDR3 is built from 14 residues. Germline CDR1 and CDR2: LNHDA and SQIVND (reference sequence). V was shortened by 5 bases and J by 9 bases, with 17 bases between the two germline ends. Here the CDR3 reads CASSRSPGLGEQFF. Written as DNA, the CDR3 is TGTGCCAGTAGTCGATCCCCAGGTTTGGGTGAGCAGTTCTTC.

In DNA, the CDR3 is TGTGCCAGCAGCTGGGATTGGCGGGAGGGTACGCAGTATTTT. Translated: CASSWDWREGTQYF. The gene calls are TRBV5-6 and TRBJ2-3; 9 bases are shared with TRBD2. V lost 3 bases, J lost 8 bases, and 7 bases stayed unmatched. There are 14 residues in the CDR3. Germline CDR1 SGHDT, CDR2 YYEEEE.

The chain joins TRBV5-1 to TRBJ1-4, with D unclear. This CDR3 region has 13 residues. Germline V gives CDR1 SGHRS, CDR2 YFSETQ. Trimming pared 4 bases from V and 3 bases from J, leaving 7 bases between. The CDR3: CASSLAPNEKLFF. CDR3 in DNA: TGCGCCAGCAGCCTGGCCCCTAATGAAAAACTGTTTTTT.

This rearrangement joins TRBV4-1 to TRBJ1-1; D not certain. From germline, CDR1 is MGHRA and CDR2 YSYEKL. V was trimmed by 4 bases and J by 1 base, leaving 7 bases between them. CDR3 size: 13 residues. The DNA for the CDR3 is TGCGCCAGCAGCCGCACGGGGAACACTGAAGCTTTCTTT. Residues: CASSRTGNTEAFF.

The genes are TRBV6-5 and TRBJ1-2, with a possible D match to TRBD1 (6 bases). This CDR3 region has 15 residues. V lost 2 bases to trimming and J lost 4 bases, with 14 bases between them. Germline V lookup: CDR1 MNHEY, CDR2 SVGAGI. CDR3 DNA: TGTGCCAGCAGTTACGGTGGCAGGGGTGGCTATGGCTACACCTTC. Protein product: CASSYGGRGGYGYTF.

This clone occurred a few times. V gene TRBV4-1 combines with J gene TRBJ1-1, with D possibly TRBD1 on 5 matching bases. The V gene's germline CDR1 is MGHRA and CDR2 YSYEKL. V was pared by 4 bases and J by 6 bases, with 9 bases between. The length of the CDR3 is 12 residues. CDR3: CASSRPGPEAFF. CDR3 in DNA: TGCGCCAGCAGCCGACCAGGGCCTGAAGCTTTCTTT.